This T cell receptor (beta chain) appears in the sequencing data of a study of blood T cell repertoires in COVID-19. Study-level background: Material from acute and convalescent COVID-19 was sourced from the United States, Italy and Spain. PBMCs, B-cell-depleted T cells, or T cells provided the cDNA or gDNA that made up the material.

J was trimmed by 6 bases and V by 7 bases; bases with no gene match: 8. Germline V CDR1 and CDR2: GTSNPN, SVGIG (reference sequence). The CDR3 has 13 residues. This clone was seen a handful of times. As processed by the authors: Reference gene primer amplification gave estimated nucleated cell counts. The data were produced by immunoSEQ multiplex PCR, yet TCRdb's version contains in-frame clones alone and is incomplete. The DNA was the basis for D and trimming; V, J and clone size are from that table. The data show 150,000 to 200,000 clones, 87% seen once. The sequence came from a young man with active or convalescent COVID-19. This sequence joins TRBV30 and TRBJ1-4; 7 bases agree with TRBD1. Sequencing was carried out using peripheral blood. The CDR3 protein is CAFRDSLYEKLFF. CDR3 bases: TGTGCCTTCCGGGACAGCCTTTATGAAAAACTGTTTTTT. The full variable domain, in which reference TRBV30 and TRBJ1-4 provide the parts outside the CDR3, is SQTIHQWPATLVQPVGSPLSLECTVEGTSNPNLYWYRQAAGRGLQLLFYSVGIGQISSEVPQNLSASRPQDRQFILSSKKLLLSDSGFYLCAFRDSLYEKLFFGSGTQLSVL.